Sequencing of this TCR beta chain was carried out in a study of cytomegalovirus exposure and HLA in healthy donors. Study-level background: Genotyping of 398 donors showed that over 65% belonged to the Caucasian-associated ancestry cluster. Study-level results: With high specificity and sensitivity, the classifier reportedly diagnosed cytomegalovirus status.

On this clone: The antigen is not known.

Whereas donors were nominally healthy upon sampling, unrecorded immune exposures were probable. The PCR employed 60 Vbeta primers together with 13 Jbeta primers. The protocol was immunoSEQ multiplex PCR, while the TCRdb copy is restricted to in-frame clones and leaves out a portion. The sample lists roughly 170,000 clones, 84% occurring once. V shed 3 bases and J 2 bases; nucleotides not matched to a gene: 6. CDR3 size: 17 residues. Germline CDR1 and CDR2: SNHLY and FYNNEI. This TCR was recovered from a girl under 18 in good health and CMV-seropositive. The chain is built from TRBV2 and TRBJ2-3; 12 bases line up with TRBD2. The sequenced sample consisted of PBMCs. The CDR3 DNA follows: TGTGCCAGCAGTGACCATAGACTAGCGGGGGACACAGATACGCAGTATTTT. It translates to CASSDHRLAGDTDTQYF.